This T cell receptor beta chain was captured in a study of shared clonotypes between healthy human individuals. For this clone: Its antigen is unidentified.

Study observations and caveats: Naive subsets generally exceeded memory subsets in estimated richness. Limitation of the genetic and exposure-history diversity represented came from the few donors.

The assay was carried out at the deep level. Genomic DNA of every subset was divided equally among multiple immunoSEQ plates. TCRdb's copy holds only in-frame clones and misses some; the assay was immunoSEQ multiplex PCR. The sample carries approximately 1.5 million clones, 95% to 99% recorded once. Specimen: naive CD4+ T cells sorted from blood. As to subset: CD45RA+ positively selected. The sequence was collected from a young man in good health.

DNA for the CDR3: TGTGCCAGCAGCCGAGTCTTCTCCGCCGATGAATCCTACGAGCAGTACTTC. Protein product: CASSRVFSADESYEQYF. This chain links TRBV7-2 with TRBJ2-7; D unresolved. The CDR3 has 17 residues. Deletions cut 5 bases from V and 1 base from J, with 21 bases between. The germline V gene encodes CDR1 SGHTA and CDR2 FQGNSA.